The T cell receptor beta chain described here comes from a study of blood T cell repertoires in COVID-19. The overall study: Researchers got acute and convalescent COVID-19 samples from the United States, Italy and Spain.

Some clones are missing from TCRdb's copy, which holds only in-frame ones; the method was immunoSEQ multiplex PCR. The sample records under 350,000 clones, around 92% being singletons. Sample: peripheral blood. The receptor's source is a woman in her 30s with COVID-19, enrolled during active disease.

The CDR3 spells CASTGQSYAEAFF. CDR3 DNA sequence: TGTGCCAGCACGGGACAGTCGTACGCTGAAGCTTTCTTT. This chain links TRBV4-2 with TRBJ1-1; 7 nucleotides align to TRBD1. Germline V gene sequence: CDR1 LGHNA, CDR2 YNFKEQ. This CDR3 contains 13 residues. Unmatched junction bases numbered 8, after V lost 7 bases and J lost 6 bases.